This passage covers 14 T cell receptor beta chains from one sample sequenced in a study of T cells in Graves' hyperthyroidism and ophthalmopathy. Researchers amplified the TCR beta CDR3 regions from RNA transcripts. Using the HTBI primer set, a first-round RT-PCR was run on the TCR CDR3. TCRdb itself ran the multiplex PCR reads through MiXCR, one entry per CDR3 protein. The sample contains about 340,000 distinct CDR3 sequences, 21% of which appear only once. The source material was blood. The receptors were sampled from a woman aged 45-65 years with Graves' hyperthyroidism.

The CDR3 region is CASSERVGGFYGYTF. As DNA, the CDR3 is TGTGCCAGCAGTGAACGCGTGGGTGGGTTCTATGGCTACACCTTC. V is TRBV2 and J is TRBJ1-2; no definite D call. Germline lookup yields CDR1 SNHLY and CDR2 FYNNEI. This CDR3 has 15 amino acids. V was trimmed by 2 bases and J by 4 bases, leaving 14 bases between them.

This clonotype was detected many times. The genes are TRBV2 and TRBJ1-4; tentative D call: TRBD1 (6 bases). The germline CDR1 and CDR2 sequences are SNHLY and FYNNEI. This CDR3 is built from 14 residues. The V and J ends lost 3 bases and 7 bases respectively, with 12 bases between them. The CDR3 DNA is TGTGCCAGCAGTGATACAGGGCGGGGTGAAAAACTGTTTTTT. Translated, it gives CASSDTGRGEKLFF.

This clonotype was found many times. The rearrangement joins TRBV3-1 to TRBJ2-1, with 9 positions matching TRBD2. V lost 3 bases, J lost 4 bases, and 1 base stayed unmatched. Germline loops: CDR1 LGHDT, CDR2 YNNKEL (reference sequence). The CDR3 is 14 amino acids. The CDR3: CASSHAGGYNEQFF. The CDR3 DNA follows: TGTGCCAGCAGCCACGCGGGAGGGTACAATGAGCAGTTCTTC.

There are many counts of this clonotype. This rearrangement joins TRBV10-3 to TRBJ2-2; 10 bases match TRBD1. Germline V lookup: CDR1 ENHRY, CDR2 SYGVKD. With 7 bases clipped from V and 4 bases from J, the junction kept 9 bases outside the gene matches. The CDR3 extends over 16 amino acids. For the CDR3, the DNA is TGTGCCATCACCAGACAGGGGGCCGGGAGCACCGGGGAGCTGTTTTTT. The encoded protein is CAITRQGAGSTGELFF.

This clonotype was detected once. The chain joins TRBV6-5 to TRBJ2-1, with 15 bases aligning to TRBD2. The V gene's germline CDR1 is MNHEY and CDR2 SVGAGI. This CDR3 region has 16 residues. The junction had 4 bases not matched to a gene; V was cut back by 2 bases and J by 8 bases. This CDR3 is CASSYGGLAGGDEQFF. DNA for the CDR3: TGTGCCAGCAGTTACGGGGGACTAGCGGGGGGTGATGAGCAGTTCTTC.

This clonotype was detected ten times or more. This chain joins TRBV7-6 and TRBJ1-1; D might be TRBD1 (6 bases). Trimming pared 6 bases from V and 2 bases from J, leaving 16 bases between. Germline V lookup: CDR1 SGHVS, CDR2 FNYEAQ. The CDR3 consists of 15 residues. CDR3 region: CASSLTGAANTEAFF. The CDR3 region has the DNA TGTGCCAGCAGTCTCACGGGGGCTGCCAACACTGAAGCTTTCTTT.

This clonotype appeared many times. J is TRBJ2-7 and V is TRBV11-3, with 7 bases aligning to TRBD2. CDR1 and CDR2 from the germline V gene are SGHNT and YENEEA. The length of the CDR3 is 15 residues. V dropped 0 bases and J dropped 4; count of bases not matched to a gene: 6. The CDR3 loop is CASSLEGTIPYEQYF. The CDR3, as DNA: TGTGCCAGCAGCTTAGAGGGGACTATCCCTTACGAGCAGTACTTC.

This clonotype has a count of ten or more. Here the CDR3 DNA reads TGTGCCAGCAGCACACTACCCGGGACAGGGCAAGAGACCCAGTACTTC. Translation: CASSTLPGTGQETQYF. J is TRBJ2-5 and V is TRBV28; 9 bases match TRBD1. CDR1 is MDHEN, CDR2 SYDVKM, per germline. The CDR3 consists of 16 residues. Trimming cost V 6 bases and J 2 bases; bases outside gene matches: 10.

This clonotype appeared a single time. With a much larger clone just one base away, this may be a read error. A read error is likely, as this CDR3 ends without the conserved phenylalanine or tryptophan. V and J are TRBV7-2 and TRBJ1-3, with D uncertain. Trimming stripped 0 bases from V and 3 bases from J, with 9 bases between. From germline, CDR1 is SGHTA and CDR2 FQGNSA. The CDR3 loop spans 15 amino acids. CDR3 coding DNA: TGTGCCAGCAGCTTAGCGGGGAATCGTGGAAACACCATATATTTG. Its translation: CASSLAGNRGNTIYL.

This chain connects TRBV19 to TRBJ2-6; 7 bases align to TRBD2. The germline CDR1 and CDR2 sequences are LNHDA and SQIVND (reference sequence). The CDR3 consists of 16 residues. Losses at the gene ends were 4 bases for V and 0 bases for J; bases not matched to a gene: 3. CDR3 in DNA: TGTGCCAGTAGTACGACGGGAGGCTCTGGGGCCAACGTCCTGACTTTC. This translates into CASSTTGGSGANVLTF. Supplemented by reference TRBV19 and TRBJ2-6, the full variable domain reads DGGITQSPKYLFRKEGQNVTLSCEQNLNHDAMYWYRQDPGQGLRLIYYSQIVNDFQKGDIAEGYSVSREKKESFPLTVTSAQKNPTAFYLCASSTTGGSGANVLTFGAGSRLTVL.

At least ten counts were recorded for this clonotype. The genes are TRBV12-3 or TRBV12-4 and TRBJ1-2, with D unclear. Deletions cut 6 bases from V and 8 bases from J, with 13 bases between. The CDR3 runs to 12 residues. CDR3 DNA: TGTGCCAGCAGCCCTGGGTCAGGAGGCTACACCTTC. Its protein product is CASSPGSGGYTF.

This clonotype was recorded many times. The V and J genes are TRBV27 and TRBJ2-1, with D unclear. The CDR3 loop spans 14 amino acids. V was shortened by 2 bases and J by 8 bases, with 13 bases between the two germline ends. Germline CDR1 reads MNHEY; CDR2 reads SMNVEV (reference sequence). CDR3 protein: CASSLRLTSDEQFF. CDR3 nucleotides: TGTGCCAGCAGTTTAAGGCTGACCTCGGATGAGCAGTTCTTC.

This clonotype came up a few times. The rearrangement links TRBV7-6 to TRBJ2-1; no reliable D call. Germline values: CDR1 SGHVS, CDR2 FNYEAQ. V was trimmed by 0 bases and J by 3 bases, leaving 6 bases between them. CDR3 length: 14 amino acids. CDR3 sequence: CASSLAPIYNEQFF. CDR3 in DNA: TGTGCCAGCAGCTTAGCGCCTATCTACAATGAGCAGTTCTTC.

The sample holds a few counts of this clonotype. In DNA, the CDR3 is TGCAGTGCTGGGACATCGGGTACGTTCAATGAGCAGTTCTTC. This translates into CSAGTSGTFNEQFF. V gene TRBV20-1 combines with J gene TRBJ2-1; a possible D gene is TRBD1 (6 bases). The CDR3 spans 14 residues. Germline V gives CDR1 DFQATT, CDR2 SNEGSKA (reference sequence). Trimming pared 5 bases from V and 6 bases from J, leaving 17 bases between.